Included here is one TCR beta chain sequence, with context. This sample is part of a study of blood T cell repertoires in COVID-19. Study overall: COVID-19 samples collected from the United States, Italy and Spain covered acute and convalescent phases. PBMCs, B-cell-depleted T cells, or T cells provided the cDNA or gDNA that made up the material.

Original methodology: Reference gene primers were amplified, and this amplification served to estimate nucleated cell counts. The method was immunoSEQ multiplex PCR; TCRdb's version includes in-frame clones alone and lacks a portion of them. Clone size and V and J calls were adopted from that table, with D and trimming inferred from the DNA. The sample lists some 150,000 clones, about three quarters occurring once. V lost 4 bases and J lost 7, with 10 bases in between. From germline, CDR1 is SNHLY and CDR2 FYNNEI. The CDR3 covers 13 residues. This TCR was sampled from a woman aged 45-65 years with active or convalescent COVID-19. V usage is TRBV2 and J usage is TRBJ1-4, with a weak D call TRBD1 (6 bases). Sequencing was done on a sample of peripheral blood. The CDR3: CASSGETGEKLFF. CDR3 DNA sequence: TGTGCCAGCAGTGGTGAGACAGGTGAAAAACTGTTTTTT.